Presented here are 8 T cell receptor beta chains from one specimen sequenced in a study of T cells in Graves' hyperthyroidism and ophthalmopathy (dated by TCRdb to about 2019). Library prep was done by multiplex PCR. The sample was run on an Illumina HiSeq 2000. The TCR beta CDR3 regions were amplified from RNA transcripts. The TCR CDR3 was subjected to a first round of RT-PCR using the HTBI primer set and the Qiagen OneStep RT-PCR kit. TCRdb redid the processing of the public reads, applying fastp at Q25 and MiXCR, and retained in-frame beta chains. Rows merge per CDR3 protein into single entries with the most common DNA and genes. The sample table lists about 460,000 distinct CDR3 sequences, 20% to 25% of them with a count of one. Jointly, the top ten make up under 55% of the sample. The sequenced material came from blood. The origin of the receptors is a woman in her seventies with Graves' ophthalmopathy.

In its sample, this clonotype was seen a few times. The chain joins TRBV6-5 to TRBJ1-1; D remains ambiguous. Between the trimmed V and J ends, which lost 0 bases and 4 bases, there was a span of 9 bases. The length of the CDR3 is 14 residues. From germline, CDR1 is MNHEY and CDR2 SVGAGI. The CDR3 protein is CASSYSMGSTEAFF. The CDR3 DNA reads TGTGCCAGCAGTTACTCCATGGGGAGCACTGAAGCTTTCTTT.

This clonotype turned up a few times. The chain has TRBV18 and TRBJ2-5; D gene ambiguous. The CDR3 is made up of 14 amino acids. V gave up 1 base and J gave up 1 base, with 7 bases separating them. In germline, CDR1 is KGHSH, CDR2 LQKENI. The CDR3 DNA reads TGTGCCAGCTCACCACTTCTAGTCCAAGAGACCCAGTACTTC. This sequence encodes CASSPLLVQETQYF. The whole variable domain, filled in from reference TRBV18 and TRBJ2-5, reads NAGVMQNPRHLVRRRGQEARLRCSPMKGHSHVYWYRQLPEEGLKFMVYLQKENIIDESGMPKERFSAEFPKEGPSILRIQQVVRGDSAAYFCASSPLLVQETQYFGPGTRLLVL.

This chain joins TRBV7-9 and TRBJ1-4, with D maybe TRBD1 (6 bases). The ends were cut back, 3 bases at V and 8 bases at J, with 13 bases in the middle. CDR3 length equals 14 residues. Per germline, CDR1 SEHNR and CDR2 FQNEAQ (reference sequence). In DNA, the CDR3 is TGTGCCAGCAGCTTGGAGGACAGAGAGGAAAAACTGTTTTTT. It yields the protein CASSLEDREEKLFF. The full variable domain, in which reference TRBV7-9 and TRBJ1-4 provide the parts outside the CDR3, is DTGVSQNPRHKITKRGQNVTFRCDPISEHNRLYWYRQTLGQGPEFLTYFQNEAQLEKSRLLSDRFSAERPKGSFSTLEIQRTEQGDSAMYLCASSLEDREEKLFFGSGTQLSVL.

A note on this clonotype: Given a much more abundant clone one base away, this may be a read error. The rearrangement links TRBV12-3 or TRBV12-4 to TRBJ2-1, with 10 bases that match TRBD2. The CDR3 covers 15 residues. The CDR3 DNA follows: TGTGCCAGCGGTTTAGGGGGACTAGCGAGTAATGAGCAGTTCTTC. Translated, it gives CASGLGGLASNEQFF.

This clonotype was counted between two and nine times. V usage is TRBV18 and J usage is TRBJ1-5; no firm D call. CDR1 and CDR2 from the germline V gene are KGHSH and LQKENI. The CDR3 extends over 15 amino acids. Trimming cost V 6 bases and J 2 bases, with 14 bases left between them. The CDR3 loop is CASSVGGAGNQPQHF. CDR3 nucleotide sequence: TGTGCCAGCTCGGTAGGAGGTGCGGGCAATCAGCCCCAGCATTTT.

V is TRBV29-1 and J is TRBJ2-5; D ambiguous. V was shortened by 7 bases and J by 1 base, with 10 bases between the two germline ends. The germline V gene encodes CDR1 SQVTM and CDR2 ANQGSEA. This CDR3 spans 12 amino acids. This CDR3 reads CSDFGSQETQYF. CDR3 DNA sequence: TGCAGCGACTTCGGCTCCCAAGAGACCCAGTACTTC. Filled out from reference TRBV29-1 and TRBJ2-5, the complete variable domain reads SAVISQKPSRDICQRGTSLTIQCQVDSQVTMMFWYRQQPGQSLTLIATANQGSEATYESGFVIDKFPISRPNLTFSTLTVSNMSPEDSSIYLCSDFGSQETQYFGPGTRLLVL.

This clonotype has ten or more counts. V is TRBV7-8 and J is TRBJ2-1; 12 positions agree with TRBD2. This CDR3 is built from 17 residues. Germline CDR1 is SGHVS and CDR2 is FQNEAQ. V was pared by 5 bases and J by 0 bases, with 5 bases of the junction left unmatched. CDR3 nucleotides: TGTGCCAGCAGCGCCGGACTAGCGGGGAGCTCCTACAATGAGCAGTTCTTC. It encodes CASSAGLAGSSYNEQFF.

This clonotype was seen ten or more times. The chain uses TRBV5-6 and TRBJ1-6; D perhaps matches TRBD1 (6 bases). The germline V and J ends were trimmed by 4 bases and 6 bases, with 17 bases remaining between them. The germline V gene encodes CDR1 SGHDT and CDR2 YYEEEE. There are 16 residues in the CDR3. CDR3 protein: CASSRRQGQGNSPLHF. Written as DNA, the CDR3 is TGTGCCAGCAGCCGTCGGCAGGGGCAAGGTAATTCACCCCTCCACTTT.